This T cell receptor (beta chain) was sequenced in a study of T cells in Graves' hyperthyroidism and ophthalmopathy. General study points: Within blood appeared most thyroid clonotypes that had expanded above 0.001. Ophthalmopathy and stable hyperthyroidism were told apart by a 13 V-J model.

The CDR3 regions of TCR beta were amplified from RNA transcripts. The TCR CDR3 was amplified in a first-round RT-PCR using the HTBI primer set. TCRdb analysed the multiplex PCR reads with MiXCR anew, one entry per CDR3 protein. The sample has around 380,000 distinct CDR3 sequences, approximately 13% seen once; the top ten hold about 20%. With regard to this clonotype: Antigen: not known.

Trimming cost V 4 bases and J 5 bases, with 8 bases left between them. The CDR3 runs 13 residues. Germline lookup yields CDR1 LGHDT and CDR2 YNNKEL (reference sequence). Orbital computed tomography and thyroid ultrasound, together with serum TRAb and thyroxine and clinical symptoms, were used for diagnoses. Sample collection date corresponds to first hyperthyroidism diagnosis, prior to any ophthalmopathy symptoms. This TCR was sampled from a man aged 25 to 45 with Graves' hyperthyroidism that later progressed to Graves' ophthalmopathy. Material for sequencing was blood. This chain uses TRBV3-1 with TRBJ1-4, with D unclear. CDR3 sequence reads: CASSPGLNEKLFF. CDR3 nucleotides: TGTGCCAGCAGCCCAGGTCTGAATGAAAAACTGTTTTTT.